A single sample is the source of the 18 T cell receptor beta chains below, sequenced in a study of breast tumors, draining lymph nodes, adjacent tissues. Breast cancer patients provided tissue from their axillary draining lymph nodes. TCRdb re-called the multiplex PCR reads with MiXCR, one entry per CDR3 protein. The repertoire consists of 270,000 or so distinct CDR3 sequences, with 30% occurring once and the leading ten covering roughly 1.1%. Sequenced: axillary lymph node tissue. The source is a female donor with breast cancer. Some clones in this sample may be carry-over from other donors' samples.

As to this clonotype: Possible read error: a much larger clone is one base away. As DNA, the CDR3 is TGTGCCAGCAGCCAAGTTATAGGGGGAGAGACCCAGTCCTTC. Amino acids: CASSQVIGGETQSF. The V and J genes are TRBV14 and TRBJ2-5; D possibly corresponds to TRBD1 (6 bases). The CDR3 is made up of 14 amino acids. Germline V CDR1 and CDR2: SGHDN, FVKESK.

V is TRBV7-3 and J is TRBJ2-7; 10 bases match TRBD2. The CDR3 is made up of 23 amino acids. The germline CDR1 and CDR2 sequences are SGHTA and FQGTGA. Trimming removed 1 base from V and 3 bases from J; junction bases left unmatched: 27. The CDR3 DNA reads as TGTGCCAGCAGCTTAAAGGGTCTAGCGGGAGTCGGCACCGGGGGCAGAAGGGTCTACGAGCAGTACTTC. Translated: CASSLKGLAGVGTGGRRVYEQYF.

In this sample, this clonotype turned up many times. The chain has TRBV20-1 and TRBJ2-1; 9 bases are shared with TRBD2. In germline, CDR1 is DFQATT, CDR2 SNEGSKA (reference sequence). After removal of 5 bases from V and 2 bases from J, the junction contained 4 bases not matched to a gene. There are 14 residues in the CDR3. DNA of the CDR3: TGCAGTGCTTTAGCGGGAGCGACCTACAATGAGCAGTTCTTC. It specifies CSALAGATYNEQFF.

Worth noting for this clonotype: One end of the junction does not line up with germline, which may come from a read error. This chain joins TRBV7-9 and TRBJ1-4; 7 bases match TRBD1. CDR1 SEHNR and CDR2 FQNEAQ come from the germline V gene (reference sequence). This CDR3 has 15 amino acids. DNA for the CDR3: TGCGCCAGCAGCCCCCGACAGGGTCTAAATAGAAAACTGTTTTTT. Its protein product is CASSPRQGLNRKLFF.

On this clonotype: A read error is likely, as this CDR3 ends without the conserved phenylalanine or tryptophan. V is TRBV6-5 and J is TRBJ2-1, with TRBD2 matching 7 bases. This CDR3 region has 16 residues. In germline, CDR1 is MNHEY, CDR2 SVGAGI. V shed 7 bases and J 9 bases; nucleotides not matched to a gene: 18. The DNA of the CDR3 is TGTGCCAGCACCGCCGGGGGGACTACCGGGAGAAGTGAGCAGTTCCTC. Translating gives CASTAGGTTGRSEQFL.

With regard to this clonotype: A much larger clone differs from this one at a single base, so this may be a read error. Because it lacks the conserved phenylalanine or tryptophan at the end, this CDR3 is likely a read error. The CDR3 region has the DNA TGCGCCAGCAGCCAAGGCGGCGGGAGGGGGCATGAGCAGTTCTAC. It translates to CASSQGGGRGHEQFY. V and J are TRBV4-1 and TRBJ2-1, with 9 bases matching TRBD2. CDR1 is MGHRA, CDR2 YSYEKL, per germline. Trimming at V came to 1 base and at J to 8 bases, leaving 6 bases not matched to a gene. This CDR3 has 15 amino acids.

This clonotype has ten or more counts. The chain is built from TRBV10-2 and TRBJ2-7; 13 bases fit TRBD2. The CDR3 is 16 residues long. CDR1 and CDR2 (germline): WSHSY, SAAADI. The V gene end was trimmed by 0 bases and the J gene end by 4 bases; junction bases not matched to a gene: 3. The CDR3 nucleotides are TGCGCCAGCAGTGAGTCCAGGACTAGCGGGAGATACGAGCAGTACTTC. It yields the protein CASSESRTSGRYEQYF.

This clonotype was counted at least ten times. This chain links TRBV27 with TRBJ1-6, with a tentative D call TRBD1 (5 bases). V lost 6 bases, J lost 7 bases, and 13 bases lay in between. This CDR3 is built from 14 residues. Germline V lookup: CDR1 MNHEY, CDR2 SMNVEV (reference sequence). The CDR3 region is CASRWGQGNSPLHF. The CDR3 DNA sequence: TGTGCCAGCAGGTGGGGCCAGGGCAATTCACCCCTCCACTTT.

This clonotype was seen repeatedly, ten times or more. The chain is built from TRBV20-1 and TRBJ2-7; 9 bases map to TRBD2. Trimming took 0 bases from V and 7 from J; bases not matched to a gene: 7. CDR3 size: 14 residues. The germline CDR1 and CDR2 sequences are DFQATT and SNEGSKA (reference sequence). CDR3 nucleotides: TGCAGTGCTAGAGACTTAGCGGGAGCGCGTGAGCAGTACTTC. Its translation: CSARDLAGAREQYF.

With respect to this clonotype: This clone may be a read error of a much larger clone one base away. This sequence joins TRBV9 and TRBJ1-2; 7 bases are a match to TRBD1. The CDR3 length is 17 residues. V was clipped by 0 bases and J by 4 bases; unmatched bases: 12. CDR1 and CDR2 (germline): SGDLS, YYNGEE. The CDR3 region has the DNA TGTGCCAGCAGCGTAGACCTAGGGACAGAGTTTGGCTATGGCTACACCTTC. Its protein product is CASSVDLGTEFGYGYTF.

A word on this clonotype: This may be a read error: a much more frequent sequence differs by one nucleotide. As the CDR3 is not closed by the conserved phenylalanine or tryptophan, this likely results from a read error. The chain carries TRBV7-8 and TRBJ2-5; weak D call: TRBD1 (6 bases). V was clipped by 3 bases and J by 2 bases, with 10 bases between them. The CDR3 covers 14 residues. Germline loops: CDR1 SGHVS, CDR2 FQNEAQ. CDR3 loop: CASSFRDIQETQYL. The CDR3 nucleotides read TGTGCCAGCAGCTTTCGGGACATTCAAGAGACCCAGTACCTC.

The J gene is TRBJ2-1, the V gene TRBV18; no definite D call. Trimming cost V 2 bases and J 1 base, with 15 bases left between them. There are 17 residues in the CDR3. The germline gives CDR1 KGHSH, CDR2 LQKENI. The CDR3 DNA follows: TGTGCCAGCTCACCAAACGTAGGTGCCTCATCCTACAATGAGCAGTTCTTC. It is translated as CASSPNVGASSYNEQFF.

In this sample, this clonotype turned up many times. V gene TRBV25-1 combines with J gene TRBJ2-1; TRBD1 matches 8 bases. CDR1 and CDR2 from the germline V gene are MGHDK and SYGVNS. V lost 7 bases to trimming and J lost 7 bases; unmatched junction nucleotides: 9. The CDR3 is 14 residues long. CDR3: CASTDGTGINEQFF. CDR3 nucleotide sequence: TGTGCCAGCACCGACGGGACAGGTATTAATGAGCAGTTCTTC.

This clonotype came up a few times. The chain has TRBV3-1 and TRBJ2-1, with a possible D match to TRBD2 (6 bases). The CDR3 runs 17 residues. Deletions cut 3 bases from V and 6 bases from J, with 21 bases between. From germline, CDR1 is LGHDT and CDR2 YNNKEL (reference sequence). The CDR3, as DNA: TGTGCCAGCAGCCATCTAACTAGCATTCGAGGGCCCAATGAGCAGTTCTTC. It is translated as CASSHLTSIRGPNEQFF.

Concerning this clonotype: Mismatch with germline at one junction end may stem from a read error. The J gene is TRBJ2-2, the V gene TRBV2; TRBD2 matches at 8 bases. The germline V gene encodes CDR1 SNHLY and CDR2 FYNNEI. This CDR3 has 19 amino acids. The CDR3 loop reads CASSEGRGLGRFATGDLFF. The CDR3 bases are TGTGCCAGCAGTGAAGGGAGGGGACTAGGACGGTTCGCAACCGGGGACCTGTTTTTT.

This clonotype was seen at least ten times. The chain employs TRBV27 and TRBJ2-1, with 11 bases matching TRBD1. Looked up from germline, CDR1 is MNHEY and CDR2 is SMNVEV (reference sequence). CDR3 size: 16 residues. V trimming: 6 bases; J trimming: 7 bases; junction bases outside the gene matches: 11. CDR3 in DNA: TGTGCCAGCAGCCAAGCCGCCGGGACAGGGGGTAATGAGCAGTTCTTC. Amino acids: CASSQAAGTGGNEQFF.

The CDR3 protein is CASSQTWNTEAFF. The CDR3 region has the DNA TGCGCCAGCAGCCAAACATGGAACACTGAAGCTTTCTTT. The V gene is TRBV4-3, the J gene TRBJ1-1; D gene ambiguous. V was cut by 2 bases and J by 1 base, with 5 bases left in between. This CDR3 spans 13 amino acids. Germline CDR1 LGHNA, CDR2 YSLEER.

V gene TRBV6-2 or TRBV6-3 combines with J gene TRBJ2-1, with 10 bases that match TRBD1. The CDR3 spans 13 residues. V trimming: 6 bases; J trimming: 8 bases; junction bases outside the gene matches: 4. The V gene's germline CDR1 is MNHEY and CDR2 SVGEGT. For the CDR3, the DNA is TGTGCCAGCAGCGGGACAGGGGTCTATGAGCAGTTCTTC. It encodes CASSGTGVYEQFF.